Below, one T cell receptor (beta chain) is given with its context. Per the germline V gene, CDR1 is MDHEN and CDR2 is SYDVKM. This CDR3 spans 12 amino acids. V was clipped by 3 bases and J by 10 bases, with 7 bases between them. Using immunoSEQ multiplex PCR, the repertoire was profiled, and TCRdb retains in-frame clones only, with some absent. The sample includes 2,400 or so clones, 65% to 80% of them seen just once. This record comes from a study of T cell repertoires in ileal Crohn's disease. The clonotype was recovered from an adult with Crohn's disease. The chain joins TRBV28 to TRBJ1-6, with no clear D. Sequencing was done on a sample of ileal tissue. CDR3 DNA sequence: TGTGCCAGCAGTTTTAGGAGATCACCCCTCCACTTT. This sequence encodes CASSFRRSPLHF.